The T cell receptor beta chain under discussion was sequenced for a study of shared clonotypes between healthy human individuals. CD4+ cells yielded CD45RA+ naive and CD45RA-negative memory subsets. Clones were sequenced by immunoSEQ multiplex PCR, and TCRdb holds only the in-frame ones, with some missing. The repertoire holds about 2.4 million clones, with more than 85% as singletons. The V end was cut by 4 bases, the J end by 9 bases, with 12 bases between. This CDR3 region has 12 residues. Germline loops: CDR1 MNHNS, CDR2 SASEGT. Sequencing was done on a sample of naive CD4+ T cells from PBMCs. As for subset: CD45RA+ positively selected. The TCR comes from a man aged 18-30 years in good health. Some clones in this sample may be carry-over from other donors' samples. The rearrangement links TRBV6-1 to TRBJ1-1; perhaps TRBD1 as D (5 bases). As DNA, the CDR3 is TGTGCCAGCAGTGTGGGGCAGACCCAAGCTTTCTTT. Translation: CASSVGQTQAFF.